A selection of T cell receptor beta chains follows, all from one sample in a study of beta chain features in type 1 diabetes. TCRdb's copy holds only in-frame clones and misses some; the assay was immunoSEQ multiplex PCR. The sample holds under 800,000 clones, roughly 15% seen once. Sequenced: naive CD4+ T cells from blood. These receptors were collected from a man between 18 and 35 years old in good health. Both conserved end residues are part of each CDR3. D genes are given only for firm matches. Clone size appears in some rows only: once, few, many, or a class for an expanded clone.

d_call	v_call	j_call	clone_size	cdr3_aa	cdr3_nt
TRBD1	TRBV29-1	TRBJ2-1	-	CSVSHMTGQGNYNEQFF	TGCAGCGTTTCCCACATGACGGGACAGGGGAATTACAATGAGCAGTTCTTC
-	TRBV6-5	TRBJ1-5	-	CASSYSPGHQPQHF	TGTGCCAGCAGTTACTCCCCAGGTCATCAGCCCCAGCATTTT
-	TRBV25-1	TRBJ1-3	-	CASQDSGNTIYF	TGTGCCAGCCAGGACTCTGGAAACACCATATATTTT
-	TRBV4-2	TRBJ2-7	-	CASSQDMGASRSYEQYF	TGTGCCAGCAGCCAAGATATGGGAGCGTCCCGCTCCTACGAGCAGTACTTC
-	TRBV9	TRBJ2-1	few	CASSVDSVKGLKFF	TGTGCCAGCAGCGTAGATTCTGTTAAGGGATTAAAGTTCTTC
-	TRBV5-4	TRBJ2-6	few	CASSLASGANVLTF	TGTGCCAGCAGCTTGGCCTCTGGGGCCAACGTCCTGACTTTC
-	TRBV28	TRBJ2-2	-	CASSPFRDGNTGELFF	TGTGCCAGCAGCCCCTTTCGTGATGGGAACACCGGGGAGCTGTTTTTT
TRBD1	TRBV27	TRBJ2-7	few	CASSLHARGQGVEEQYF	TGTGCCAGCAGTTTACACGCCCGGGGACAGGGGGTGGAAGAGCAGTACTTC
TRBD1	TRBV28	TRBJ1-3	-	CASRWTGNTIYF	TGTGCCAGCAGGTGGACAGGGAACACCATATATTTT
TRBD1	TRBV9	TRBJ2-7	-	CASSPSPGTGFEQYF	TGTGCCAGCAGCCCGAGTCCCGGGACAGGGTTCGAGCAGTACTTC
-	TRBV4-2	TRBJ1-3	-	CASSQDPYSGNTIYF	TGTGCCAGCAGCCAAGACCCATACTCTGGAAACACCATATATTTT
-	TRBV7-9	TRBJ2-5	-	CASSSVGETQYF	TGTGCCAGCAGCTCCGTTGGGGAGACCCAGTACTTC
-	TRBV19	TRBJ1-5	-	CASSLPRVSQPQHF	TGTGCCAGTAGTTTGCCGCGGGTATCTCAGCCCCAGCATTTT
-	TRBV6-5	TRBJ2-4	-	CASSYRTLLAKNIQYF	TGTGCCAGCAGTTACCGGACTCTACTAGCCAAAAACATTCAGTACTTC
TRBD1	TRBV28	TRBJ1-4	-	CASSPGGREKLFF	TGTGCCAGCAGTCCAGGGGGCCGGGAAAAACTGTTTTTT
-	TRBV9	TRBJ1-2	-	CASGSGENVGYGYTF	TGTGCCAGCGGTTCTGGGGAAAATGTTGGCTATGGCTACACCTTC
-	TRBV27	TRBJ2-3	-	CASSFGWSDTQYF	TGTGCCAGCAGTTTTGGATGGTCAGATACGCAGTATTTT
-	TRBV6-5	TRBJ2-7	-	CASSYAGKSSYEQYF	TGTGCCAGCAGTTATGCGGGAAAGAGCTCCTACGAGCAGTACTTC
-	TRBV4-1	TRBJ1-2	-	CASTPTLTGSNYGYTF	TGCGCCAGCACCCCGACCCTGACAGGTTCTAACTATGGCTACACCTTC
-	TRBV7-2	TRBJ1-1	few	CASSRQENTEAFF	TGTGCCAGCAGCCGACAGGAGAACACTGAAGCTTTCTTT
TRBD2	TRBV5-5	TRBJ2-3	few	CASSLVLAGAGDTQYF	TGTGCCAGCAGCTTGGTGCTAGCGGGAGCTGGAGATACGCAGTATTTT
-	TRBV28	TRBJ1-5	few	CASTGDRSNQPQHF	TGTGCCAGCACGGGGGATCGGAGCAATCAGCCCCAGCATTTT
-	TRBV4-3	TRBJ2-1	few	CASSQVGVGKQFF	TGCGCCAGCAGCCAAGTGGGGGTTGGGAAGCAGTTCTTC
-	TRBV4-3	TRBJ2-6	few	CASSQAVVPGANVLTF	TGCGCCAGCAGCCAAGCCGTCGTCCCTGGGGCCAACGTCCTGACTTTC